The entry below describes one T cell receptor (beta chain). Original processing notes: Amplification of reference gene primers was used by the study to estimate nucleated cell counts. Sequencing used immunoSEQ multiplex PCR; TCRdb keeps in-frame clones, though not all of them. The V and J calls and clone size are taken from that table; D and trimming were inferred from the DNA. The table has 180,000 or so clones, around 87% seen once. This entry is derived from a study of blood T cell repertoires in COVID-19. Study-wide background: There were acute and convalescent COVID-19 samples, and they came from the United States, Italy and Spain. The analysed material was cDNA or gDNA that came from T cells, B-cell-depleted T cells, or PBMCs.

The germline V and J ends were trimmed by 3 bases and 11 bases, with 7 bases remaining between them. The CDR3 runs to 11 residues. In germline, CDR1 is MNHEY, CDR2 SMNVEV (reference sequence). The V gene is TRBV27, the J gene TRBJ1-4, with D hard to call. Sequenced sample: peripheral blood. The source of this sequence is a man younger than 35 with acute or convalescent COVID-19. CDR3 sequence: CASSFGRKLFF. The CDR3 nucleotides read TGTGCCAGCAGTTTCGGTCGGAAACTGTTTTTT.